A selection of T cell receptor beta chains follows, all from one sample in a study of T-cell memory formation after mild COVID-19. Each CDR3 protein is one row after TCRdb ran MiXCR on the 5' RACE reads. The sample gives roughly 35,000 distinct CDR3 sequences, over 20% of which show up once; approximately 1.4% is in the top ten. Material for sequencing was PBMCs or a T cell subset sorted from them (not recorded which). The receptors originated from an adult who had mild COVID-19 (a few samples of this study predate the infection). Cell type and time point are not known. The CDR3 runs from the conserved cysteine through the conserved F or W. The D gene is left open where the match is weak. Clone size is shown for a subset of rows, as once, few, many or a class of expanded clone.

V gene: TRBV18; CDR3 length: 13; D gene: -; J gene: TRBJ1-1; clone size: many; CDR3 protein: CASSPVPLARAFF; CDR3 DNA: TGTGCCAGCTCACCAGTCCCCCTCGCCCGGGCTTTCTTT
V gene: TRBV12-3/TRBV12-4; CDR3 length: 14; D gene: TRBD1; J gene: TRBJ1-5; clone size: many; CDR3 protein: CATLVGQGNQPQHF; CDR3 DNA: TGTGCCACCCTTGTGGGACAGGGTAATCAGCCCCAGCATTTT
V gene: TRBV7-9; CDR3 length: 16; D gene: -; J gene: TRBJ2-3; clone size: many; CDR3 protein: CASSRRGIPSTDTQYF; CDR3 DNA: TGTGCCAGCAGCAGAAGGGGTATCCCTAGCACAGATACGCAGTATTTT
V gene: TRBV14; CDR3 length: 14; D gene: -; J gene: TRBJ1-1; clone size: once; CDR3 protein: CASSHKGGSDEAFF; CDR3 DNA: TGTGCCAGCAGCCATAAGGGGGGTAGTGATGAAGCTTTCTTT
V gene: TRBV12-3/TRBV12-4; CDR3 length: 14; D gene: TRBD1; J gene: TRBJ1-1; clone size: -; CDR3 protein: CASSHGTGGTEAFF; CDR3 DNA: TGTGCCAGCAGCCATGGGACAGGAGGAACTGAAGCTTTCTTT
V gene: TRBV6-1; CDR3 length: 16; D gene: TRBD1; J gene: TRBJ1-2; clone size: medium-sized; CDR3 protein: CASSEVAGDRVYGYTF; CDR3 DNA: TGTGCCAGCAGTGAAGTCGCGGGGGACAGGGTCTATGGCTACACCTTC
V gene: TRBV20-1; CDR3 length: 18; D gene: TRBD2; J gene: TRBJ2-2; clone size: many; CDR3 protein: CSASAALAGGTNTGELFF; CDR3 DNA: TGCAGTGCTAGCGCCGCGCTAGCGGGGGGAACGAACACCGGGGAGCTGTTTTTT
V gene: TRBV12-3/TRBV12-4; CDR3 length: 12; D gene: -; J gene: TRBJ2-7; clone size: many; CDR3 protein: CASSQTPVGQYF; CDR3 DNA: TGTGCCAGCAGCCAGACACCAGTCGGGCAGTACTTC
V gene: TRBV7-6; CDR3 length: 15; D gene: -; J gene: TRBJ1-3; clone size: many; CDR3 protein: CASSSGTGLGNTIYF; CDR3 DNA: TGTGCCAGCAGCTCGGGAACGGGACTGGGAAACACCATATATTTT
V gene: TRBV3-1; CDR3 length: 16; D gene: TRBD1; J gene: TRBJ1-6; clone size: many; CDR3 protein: CASSQEGQVYNSPLHF; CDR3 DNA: TGTGCCAGCAGCCAAGAGGGACAGGTCTATAATTCACCCCTCCACTTT
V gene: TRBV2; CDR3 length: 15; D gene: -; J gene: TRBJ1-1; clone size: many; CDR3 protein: CASSHEQGPRAEAFF; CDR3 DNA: TGTGCCAGCAGCCACGAACAGGGCCCGAGGGCTGAAGCTTTCTTT
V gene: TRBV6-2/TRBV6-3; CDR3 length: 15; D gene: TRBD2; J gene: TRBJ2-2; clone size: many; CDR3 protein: CATAEQAGRSGELFF; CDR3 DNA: TGTGCCACCGCCGAGCAAGCGGGACGGTCCGGGGAGCTGTTTTTT
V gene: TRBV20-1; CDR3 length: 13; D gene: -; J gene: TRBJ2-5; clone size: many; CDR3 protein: CSAKLTSLETQYF; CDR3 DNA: TGCAGTGCTAAACTAACTAGCCTAGAGACCCAGTACTTC
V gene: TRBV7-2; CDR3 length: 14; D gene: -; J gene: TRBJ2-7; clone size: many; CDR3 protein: CASSLILGGPEQYF; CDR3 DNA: TGTGCCAGCAGCTTAATATTGGGGGGCCCCGAGCAGTACTTC
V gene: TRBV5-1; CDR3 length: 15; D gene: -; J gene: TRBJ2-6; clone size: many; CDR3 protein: CASSLGGAGANVLTF; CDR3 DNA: TGCGCCAGCAGCTTAGGGGGGGCTGGGGCCAACGTCCTGACTTTC
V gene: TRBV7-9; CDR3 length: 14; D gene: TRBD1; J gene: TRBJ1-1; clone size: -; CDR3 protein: CASSSGQGRTEAFF; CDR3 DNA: TGTGCCAGCAGCTCGGGACAGGGTAGGACTGAAGCTTTCTTT
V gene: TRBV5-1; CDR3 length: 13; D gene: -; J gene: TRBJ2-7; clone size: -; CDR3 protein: CASRQDTAYEQYF; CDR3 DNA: TGCGCCAGCAGGCAAGACACCGCCTACGAGCAGTACTTC
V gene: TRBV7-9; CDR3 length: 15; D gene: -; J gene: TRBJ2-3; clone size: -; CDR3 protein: CASSLASAFGDTQYF; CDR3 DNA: TGTGCCAGCAGCTTAGCGAGCGCTTTTGGAGATACGCAGTATTTT
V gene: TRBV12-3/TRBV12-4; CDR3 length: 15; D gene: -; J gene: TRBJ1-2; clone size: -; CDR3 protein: CASSLSYVPNYGYTF; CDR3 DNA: TGTGCCAGCAGCCTGAGCTACGTACCTAACTATGGCTACACCTTC
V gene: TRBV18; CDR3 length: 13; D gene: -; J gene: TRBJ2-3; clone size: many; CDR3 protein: CASSPGFPDTQYF; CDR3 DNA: TGTGCCAGCTCACCCGGGTTCCCAGATACGCAGTATTTT
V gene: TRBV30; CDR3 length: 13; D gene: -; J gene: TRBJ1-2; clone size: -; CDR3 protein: CASRTASQYGYTF; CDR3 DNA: TGTGCCTCTCGGACAGCGTCTCAATATGGCTACACCTTC
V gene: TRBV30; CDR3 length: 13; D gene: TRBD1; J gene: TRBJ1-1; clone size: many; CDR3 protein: CAWSQGGNTEAFF; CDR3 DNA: TGTGCCTGGAGCCAGGGGGGAAACACTGAAGCTTTCTTT
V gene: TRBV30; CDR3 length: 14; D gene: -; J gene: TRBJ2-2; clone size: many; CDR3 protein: CAWSLGQNTGELFF; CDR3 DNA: TGTGCCTGGAGTCTTGGACAGAACACCGGGGAGCTGTTTTTT
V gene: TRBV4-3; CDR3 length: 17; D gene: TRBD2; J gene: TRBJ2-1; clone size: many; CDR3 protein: CASSQVLGLGYYNEQFF; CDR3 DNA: TGCGCCAGCAGCCAAGTGCTCGGACTAGGTTACTACAATGAGCAGTTCTTC
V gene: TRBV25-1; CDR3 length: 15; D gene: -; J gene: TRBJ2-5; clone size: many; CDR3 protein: CASSPVGPHSGTQYF; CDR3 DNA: TGTGCCAGCAGCCCAGTCGGCCCCCATAGTGGGACCCAGTACTTC
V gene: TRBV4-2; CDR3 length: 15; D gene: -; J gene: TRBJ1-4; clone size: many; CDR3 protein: CASSHSGSGNEKLFF; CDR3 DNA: TGTGCCAGCAGCCACTCCGGGAGTGGTAATGAAAAACTGTTTTTT